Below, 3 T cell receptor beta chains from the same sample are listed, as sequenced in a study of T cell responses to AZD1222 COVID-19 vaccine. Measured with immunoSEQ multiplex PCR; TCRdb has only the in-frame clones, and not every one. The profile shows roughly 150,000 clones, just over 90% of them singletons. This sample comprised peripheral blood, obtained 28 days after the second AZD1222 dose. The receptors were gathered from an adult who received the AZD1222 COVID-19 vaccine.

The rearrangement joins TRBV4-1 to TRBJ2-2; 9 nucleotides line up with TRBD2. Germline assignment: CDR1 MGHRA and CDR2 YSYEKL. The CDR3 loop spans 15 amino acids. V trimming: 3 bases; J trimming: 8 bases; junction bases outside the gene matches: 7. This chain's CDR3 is CASSQGGGAYGELFF. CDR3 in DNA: TGCGCCAGCAGCCAGGGCGGGGGGGCCTATGGGGAGCTGTTTTTT.

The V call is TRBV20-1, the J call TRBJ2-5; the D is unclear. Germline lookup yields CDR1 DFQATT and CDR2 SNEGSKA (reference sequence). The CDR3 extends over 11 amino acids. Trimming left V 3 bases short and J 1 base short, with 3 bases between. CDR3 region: CSASLQETQYF. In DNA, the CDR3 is TGCAGTGCTAGTCTCCAAGAGACCCAGTACTTC.

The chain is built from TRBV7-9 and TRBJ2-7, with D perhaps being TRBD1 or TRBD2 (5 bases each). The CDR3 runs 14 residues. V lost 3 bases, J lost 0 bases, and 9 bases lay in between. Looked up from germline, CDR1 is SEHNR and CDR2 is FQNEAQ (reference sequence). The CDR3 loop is CASSFPGASYEQYF. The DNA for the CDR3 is TGTGCCAGCAGCTTTCCCGGGGCCTCCTACGAGCAGTACTTC.